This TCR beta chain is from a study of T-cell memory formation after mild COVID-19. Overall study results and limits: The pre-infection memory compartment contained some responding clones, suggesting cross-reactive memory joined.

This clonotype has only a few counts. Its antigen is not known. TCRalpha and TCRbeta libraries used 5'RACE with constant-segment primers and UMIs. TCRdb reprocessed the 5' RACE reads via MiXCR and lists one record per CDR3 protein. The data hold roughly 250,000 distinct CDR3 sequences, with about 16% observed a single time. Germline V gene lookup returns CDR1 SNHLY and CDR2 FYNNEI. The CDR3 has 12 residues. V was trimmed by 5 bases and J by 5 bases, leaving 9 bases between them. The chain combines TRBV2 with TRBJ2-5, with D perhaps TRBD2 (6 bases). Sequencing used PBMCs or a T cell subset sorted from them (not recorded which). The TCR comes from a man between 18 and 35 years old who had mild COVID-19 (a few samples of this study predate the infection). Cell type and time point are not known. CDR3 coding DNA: TGTGCCAGCAGTTCGGGGGTGGAGACCCAGTACTTC. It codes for CASSSGVETQYF.